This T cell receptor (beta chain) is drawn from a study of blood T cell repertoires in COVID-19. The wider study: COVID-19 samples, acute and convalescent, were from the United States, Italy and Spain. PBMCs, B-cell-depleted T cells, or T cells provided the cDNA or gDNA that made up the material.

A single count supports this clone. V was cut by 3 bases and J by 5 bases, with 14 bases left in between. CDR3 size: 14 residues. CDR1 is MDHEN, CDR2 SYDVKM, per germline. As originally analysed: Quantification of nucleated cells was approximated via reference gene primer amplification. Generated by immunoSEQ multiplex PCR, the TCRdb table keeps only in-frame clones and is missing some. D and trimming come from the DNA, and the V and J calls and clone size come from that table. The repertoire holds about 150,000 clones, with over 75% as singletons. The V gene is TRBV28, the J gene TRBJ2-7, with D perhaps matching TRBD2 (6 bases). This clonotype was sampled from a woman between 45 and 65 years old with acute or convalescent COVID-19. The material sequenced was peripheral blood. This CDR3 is CASSLAGFPNEQYF. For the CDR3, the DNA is TGTGCCAGCAGTTTGGCGGGGTTTCCTAACGAGCAGTACTTC.